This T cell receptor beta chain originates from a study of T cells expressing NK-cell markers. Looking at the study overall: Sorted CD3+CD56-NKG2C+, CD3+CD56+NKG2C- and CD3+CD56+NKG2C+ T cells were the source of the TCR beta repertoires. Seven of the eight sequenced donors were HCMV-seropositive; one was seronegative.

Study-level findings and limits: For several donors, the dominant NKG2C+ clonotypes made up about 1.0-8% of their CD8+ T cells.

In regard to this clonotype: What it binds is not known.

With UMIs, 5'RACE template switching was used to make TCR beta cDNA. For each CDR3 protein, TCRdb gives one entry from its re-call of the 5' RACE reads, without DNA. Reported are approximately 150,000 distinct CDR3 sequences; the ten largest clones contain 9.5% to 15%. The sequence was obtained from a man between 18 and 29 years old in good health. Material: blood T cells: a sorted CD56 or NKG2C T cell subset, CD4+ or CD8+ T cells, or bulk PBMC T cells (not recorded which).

CDR3 region: CASSGGTAADTQYF. The rearrangement uses TRBV19 and TRBJ2-3; the D gene TCRdb calls, TRBD1, cannot be checked with no DNA. The CDR3 totals 14 residues. Germline assignment: CDR1 LNHDA and CDR2 SQIVND (reference sequence).